The 24 T cell receptor beta chains reported below all come from one sample, sequenced in a study of technical replicates of blood from a few donors. Here immunoSEQ multiplex PCR was the method, and the copy in TCRdb shows in-frame clones only, minus some. The table lists over 85,000 clones, approximately 94% of them singletons. What was sequenced was T cells isolated from PBMCs. These receptors were taken from a human donor in good health.

The gene calls are TRBV14 and TRBJ1-5; D is undetermined. V was cut by 3 bases and J by 7 bases, with 10 bases left in between. This CDR3 comprises 13 residues. Germline-derived CDR1 and CDR2 are SGHDN and FVKESK. The CDR3 DNA reads as TGTGCCAGCAGCCAGGGGAGAGGGCAGCCCCAGCATTTT. Its protein is CASSQGRGQPQHF. Full variable domain (remainder filled in from reference TRBV14 and TRBJ1-5): EAGVTQFPSHSVIEKGQTVTLRCDPISGHDNLYWYRRVMGKEIKFLLHFVKESKQDESGMPNNRFLAERTGGTYSTLKVQPAELEDSGVYFCASSQGRGQPQHFGDGTRLSIL.

In this sample, this clone turned up once. This chain uses TRBV18 with TRBJ2-3; D gene unclear. Germline V lookup: CDR1 KGHSH, CDR2 LQKENI. This CDR3 is 15 amino acids long. Trimming cost V 4 bases and J 0 bases, with 11 bases left between them. CDR3: CASSQVARSTDTQYF. CDR3 sequence (DNA): TGTGCCAGCTCACAAGTCGCTAGAAGCACAGATACGCAGTATTTT.

The rearrangement joins TRBV5-1 to TRBJ2-1; 10 nucleotides agree with TRBD2. Germline V lookup: CDR1 SGHRS, CDR2 YFSETQ. Unmatched junction bases numbered 15, after V lost 0 bases and J lost 6 bases. The CDR3 extends over 19 amino acids. The CDR3 DNA reads as TGCGCCAGCAGCTTGGGTACAGGGATGGGAGCGGGAGGGCCCAATGAGCAGTTCTTC. It specifies CASSLGTGMGAGGPNEQFF.

The chain employs TRBV19 and TRBJ1-5, with 7 bases lining up with TRBD1. The CDR3 runs to 17 residues. Per the germline V gene, CDR1 is LNHDA and CDR2 is SQIVND (reference sequence). V lost 7 bases, J lost 0 bases, and 12 bases stayed unmatched. The CDR3: CASKTGTVRLSNQPQHF. CDR3 bases: TGTGCCAGTAAGACGGGGACAGTCAGACTTAGCAATCAGCCCCAGCATTTT.

The CDR3 DNA reads TGTGCCAGCAGCGTAGGTGGGGCAGCAAATCAGCCCCAGCATTTT. Encoded protein: CASSVGGAANQPQHF. This chain connects TRBV9 to TRBJ1-5; tentative D call: TRBD1 (5 bases). Germline V lookup: CDR1 SGDLS, CDR2 YYNGEE. V was trimmed by 0 bases and J by 4 bases, leaving 11 bases between them. CDR3 size: 15 residues.

The chain carries TRBV7-6 and TRBJ2-5; 7 nucleotides align to TRBD2. The germline V gene has CDR1 SGHVS and CDR2 FNYEAQ. There are 15 residues in the CDR3. V shed 1 base and J 2 bases; nucleotides not matched to a gene: 4. Here the CDR3 reads CASSLGSSGQETQYF. CDR3 sequence (DNA): TGTGCCAGCAGCTTAGGATCTAGCGGACAAGAGACCCAGTACTTC.

This chain connects TRBV4-1 to TRBJ1-3, with a tentative D call TRBD1 (6 bases). Germline assignment: CDR1 MGHRA and CDR2 YSYEKL. V shed 4 bases and J shed 4 bases, with 14 bases lying between them. The CDR3 has 15 amino acids. The DNA for the CDR3 is TGCGCCAGCAGCCGCCCGACAGGCTCGGGAAACACCATATATTTT. Protein sequence: CASSRPTGSGNTIYF.

The gene calls are TRBV27 and TRBJ2-7, with D possibly matching TRBD1 (6 bases). Trimming pared 3 bases from V and 0 bases from J, leaving 9 bases between. The CDR3 is 14 amino acids. CDR1 and CDR2 (germline): MNHEY, SMNVEV (reference sequence). In DNA form, the CDR3 reads TGTGCCAGCAGTTTCCAGGGGAGCTCCTACGAGCAGTACTTC. This gives the protein CASSFQGSSYEQYF.

The chain employs TRBV6-6 and TRBJ1-4; TRBD1 is a possible D gene (6 bases). V lost 6 bases to trimming and J lost 8 bases, with 10 bases between them. The V gene's germline CDR1 is MNHNY and CDR2 SVGAGI (reference sequence). There are 12 residues in the CDR3. CDR3: CASRTQGEKLFF. The CDR3, as DNA: TGTGCCAGCAGGACGCAGGGGGAAAAACTGTTTTTT.

This chain connects TRBV6-1 to TRBJ1-3; no firm D call. CDR1 and CDR2 from the germline V gene are MNHNS and SASEGT. The V end was cut by 6 bases, the J end by 0 bases, with 12 bases between. The CDR3 has 15 amino acids. In DNA, the CDR3 is TGTGCCAGCAGGCGCACAGACGACTCTGGAAACACCATATATTTT. This codes for CASRRTDDSGNTIYF.

The rearrangement uses TRBV7-3 and TRBJ2-1, with TRBD2 identical over 7 bases. The CDR3 spans 15 residues. The V gene end was trimmed by 4 bases and the J gene end by 3 bases; junction bases not matched to a gene: 6. Germline V lookup: CDR1 SGHTA, CDR2 FQGTGA. DNA of the CDR3: TGTGCCAGCAGCTCCCGGGGAGGGATCTACAATGAGCAGTTCTTC. It is translated as CASSSRGGIYNEQFF.

The CDR3 nucleotides read TGTGCCAGCAGTTACTCGTTATCTCTAGAGCAGTACTTC. It translates to CASSYSLSLEQYF. J is TRBJ2-7 and V is TRBV6-5; D not certain. The CDR3 runs 13 residues. The ends were cut back, 0 bases at V and 7 bases at J, with 10 bases in the middle. The V gene's germline CDR1 is MNHEY and CDR2 SVGAGI.

The gene calls are TRBV19 and TRBJ1-2, with a possible D match to TRBD1 (5 bases). V gave up 8 bases and J gave up 7 bases, with 17 bases separating them. CDR1 is LNHDA and CDR2 is SQIVND in the germline V gene (reference sequence). There are 13 residues in the CDR3. The CDR3 loop reads CASARPRDSGYTF. CDR3 bases: TGTGCCAGTGCTCGGCCACGGGACTCTGGCTACACCTTC.

The V and J genes are TRBV27 and TRBJ2-2; D perhaps matches TRBD1 (5 bases). Trimming left V 8 bases short and J 1 base short, with 20 bases between. The CDR3 covers 17 residues. CDR1 and CDR2 from the germline V gene are MNHEY and SMNVEV (reference sequence). The CDR3: CASGYRPTDMNTGELFF. As DNA, the CDR3 is TGTGCCAGCGGATACCGCCCGACAGACATGAACACCGGGGAGCTGTTTTTT.

The CDR3 is CSAKGGRGTDTQYF. The CDR3 region has the DNA TGCAGCGCGAAGGGTGGGAGGGGGACAGATACGCAGTATTTT. The V and J genes are TRBV29-1 and TRBJ2-3; perhaps TRBD2 as D (7 bases). The germline gives CDR1 SQVTM, CDR2 ANQGSEA. The CDR3 has 14 residues. V gave up 7 bases and J gave up 3 bases, with 17 bases separating them.

CDR3 sequence (DNA): TGTGCCAGCAGCGTCACAGGGGGTGAGGAGACCCAGTACTTC. Translation: CASSVTGGEETQYF. This chain links TRBV9 with TRBJ2-5, with 8 bases matching TRBD1. CDR3 size: 14 residues. V lost 2 bases to trimming and J lost 5 bases; unmatched junction nucleotides: 5. Germline CDR1 SGDLS, CDR2 YYNGEE. Drawing the rest from reference TRBV9 and TRBJ2-5, the complete variable domain is DSGVTQTPKHLITATGQRVTLRCSPRSGDLSVYWYQQSLDQGLQFLIQYYNGEERAKGNILERFSAQQFPDLHSELNLSSLELGDSALYFCASSVTGGEETQYFGPGTRLLVL.

DNA for the CDR3: TGTGCCAGCAGTCCCACGGTCTTTTGGGGGACTAGCGGGATCTCGACCTACAATGAGCAGTTCTTC. This gives the protein CASSPTVFWGTSGISTYNEQFF. V gene TRBV28 combines with J gene TRBJ2-1, with 13 nucleotides matching TRBD2. This CDR3 is 22 amino acids long. Germline loops: CDR1 MDHEN, CDR2 SYDVKM. Trimming took 5 bases from V and 2 from J; bases not matched to a gene: 21.

The chain carries TRBV19 and TRBJ1-1; 8 bases map to TRBD1. After removal of 6 bases from V and 9 bases from J, the junction contained 9 bases not matched to a gene. This CDR3 has 13 residues. Germline V gene lookup returns CDR1 LNHDA and CDR2 SQIVND (reference sequence). The CDR3: CASSRGQGLQAFF. Written as DNA, the CDR3 is TGTGCCAGTAGCCGAGGACAGGGTCTGCAAGCTTTCTTT.

The chain employs TRBV4-1 and TRBJ1-4; D is perhaps TRBD1 (5 bases). Looked up from germline, CDR1 is MGHRA and CDR2 is YSYEKL. This CDR3 has 13 amino acids. The germline V and J ends were trimmed by 3 bases and 6 bases, with 8 bases remaining between them. In DNA form, the CDR3 reads TGCGCCAGCAGCCACGTGGGGCATGAAAAACTGTTTTTT. As protein: CASSHVGHEKLFF.

The V and J genes are TRBV29-1 and TRBJ2-1; 7 bases match TRBD2. This CDR3 has 15 amino acids. After removal of 1 base from V and 9 bases from J, the junction contained 12 bases not matched to a gene. CDR1 and CDR2 (germline): SQVTM, ANQGSEA. The CDR3 DNA sequence: TGCAGCGTTGAAGTTGTCGGGAGGCGGTTTGGTGAGCAGTTCTTC. It is translated as CSVEVVGRRFGEQFF.

The rearrangement joins TRBV6-5 to TRBJ2-1; D not resolved. Per the germline V gene, CDR1 is MNHEY and CDR2 is SVGAGI. Deletions cut 11 bases from V and 5 bases from J, with 10 bases between. The CDR3 covers 11 residues. In nucleotides, the CDR3 is TGTGCCGCCCAGTCCAACAATGAGCAGTTCTTC. The encoded protein is CAAQSNNEQFF.

This chain connects TRBV4-1 to TRBJ2-6; 13 bases are a match to TRBD2. The trim removed 5 bases at V and 1 base at J, leaving 11 bases unmatched. Germline V CDR1 and CDR2: MGHRA, YSYEKL. CDR3 size: 20 residues. The CDR3 nucleotides are TGCGCCAGCAGCAGGGGACTAGCGGGGCCGGTACGATCTGGGGCCAACGTCCTGACTTTC. Translated, it gives CASSRGLAGPVRSGANVLTF.

This chain joins TRBV25-1 and TRBJ1-2, with 7 bases fitting TRBD1. Per the germline V gene, CDR1 is MGHDK and CDR2 is SYGVNS. This CDR3 contains 16 residues. V lost 6 bases, J lost 4 bases, and 14 bases stayed unmatched. CDR3 region: CASSPGVRGDGYGYTF. CDR3 nucleotides: TGTGCCAGCAGCCCGGGGGTCAGGGGGGACGGCTATGGCTACACCTTC.

This chain connects TRBV11-2 to TRBJ2-7, with TRBD1 matching over 7 bases. The germline CDR1 and CDR2 sequences are SGHAT and FQNNGV. Trimming cost V 4 bases and J 2 bases; bases outside gene matches: 8. CDR3 length equals 15 residues. The CDR3 DNA reads TGTGCCAGCAGCTCTCCACAGGGGATGGCCTACGAGCAGTACTTC. It is translated as CASSSPQGMAYEQYF.